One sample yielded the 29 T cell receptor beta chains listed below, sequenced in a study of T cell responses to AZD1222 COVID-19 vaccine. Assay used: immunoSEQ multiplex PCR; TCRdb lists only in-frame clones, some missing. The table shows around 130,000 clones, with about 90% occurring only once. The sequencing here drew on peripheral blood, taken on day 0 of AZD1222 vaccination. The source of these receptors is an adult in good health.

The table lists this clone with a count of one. As DNA, the CDR3 is TGTGCCAGCAGTCAGAGGACAGGGGGCGCCCAAGAAAAACTGTTTTTT. It encodes CASSQRTGGAQEKLFF. The V and J genes are TRBV7-2 and TRBJ1-4, with 11 positions matching TRBD1. The CDR3 extends over 16 amino acids. The V and J ends lost 6 bases and 8 bases, in that order; junction bases with no gene match: 11. The germline V gene encodes CDR1 SGHTA and CDR2 FQGNSA.

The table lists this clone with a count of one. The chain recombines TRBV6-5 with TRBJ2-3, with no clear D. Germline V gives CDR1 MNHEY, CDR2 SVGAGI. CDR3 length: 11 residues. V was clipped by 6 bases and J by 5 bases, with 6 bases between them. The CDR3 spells CASRIEDTQYF. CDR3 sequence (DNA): TGTGCCAGCAGAATTGAAGATACGCAGTATTTT.

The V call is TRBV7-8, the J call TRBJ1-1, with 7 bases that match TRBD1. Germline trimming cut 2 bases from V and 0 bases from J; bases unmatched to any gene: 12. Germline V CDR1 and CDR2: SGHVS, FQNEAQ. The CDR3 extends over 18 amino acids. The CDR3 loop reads CASSLSRGQVIMNTEAFF. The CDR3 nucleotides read TGTGCCAGCAGCTTATCACGAGGACAGGTGATCATGAACACTGAAGCTTTCTTT.

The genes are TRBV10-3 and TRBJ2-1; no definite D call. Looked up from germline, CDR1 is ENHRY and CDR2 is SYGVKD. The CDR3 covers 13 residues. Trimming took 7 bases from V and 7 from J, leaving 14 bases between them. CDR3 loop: CAIIGTLGNEQFF. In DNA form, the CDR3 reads TGTGCCATCATCGGTACTTTAGGGAATGAGCAGTTCTTC.

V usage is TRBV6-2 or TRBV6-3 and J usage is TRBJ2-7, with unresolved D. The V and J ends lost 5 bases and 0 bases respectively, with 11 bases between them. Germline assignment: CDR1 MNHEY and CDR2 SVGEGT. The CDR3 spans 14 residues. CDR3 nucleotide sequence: TGTGCCAGCAGTGCCGGGTTGACCTCCTACGAGCAGTACTTC. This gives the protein CASSAGLTSYEQYF.

The DNA for the CDR3 is TGTGCCAGCAGTCGGGCGGGGAGAGCCTACGAGCAGTACTTC. Translating it yields CASSRAGRAYEQYF. The genes are TRBV27 and TRBJ2-7; D may be TRBD2 (6 bases). Germline V lookup: CDR1 MNHEY, CDR2 SMNVEV (reference sequence). The CDR3 spans 14 residues. Trimming took off 5 bases at V and 2 bases at J, with 13 bases between the two ends.

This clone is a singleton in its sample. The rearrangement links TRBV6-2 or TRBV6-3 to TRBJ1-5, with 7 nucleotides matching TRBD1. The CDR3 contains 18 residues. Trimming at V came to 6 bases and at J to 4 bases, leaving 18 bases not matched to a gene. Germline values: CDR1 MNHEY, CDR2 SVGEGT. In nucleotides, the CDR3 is TGTGCCAGCAGCTATAACCCGAGACAGGGTTCGGGGAATCAGCCCCAGCATTTT. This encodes CASSYNPRQGSGNQPQHF.

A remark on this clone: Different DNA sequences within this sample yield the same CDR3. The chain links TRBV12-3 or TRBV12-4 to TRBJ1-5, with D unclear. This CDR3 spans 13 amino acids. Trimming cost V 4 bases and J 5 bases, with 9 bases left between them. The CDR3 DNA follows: TGTGCCAGCAGTTCAGGTCCCGATCAGCCCCAGCATTTT. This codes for CASSSGPDQPQHF.

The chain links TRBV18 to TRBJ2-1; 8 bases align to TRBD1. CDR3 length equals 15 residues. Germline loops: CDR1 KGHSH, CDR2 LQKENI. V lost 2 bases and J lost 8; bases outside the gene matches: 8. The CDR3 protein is CASSPGTGAWDEQFF. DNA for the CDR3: TGTGCCAGCTCACCAGGGACAGGAGCTTGGGATGAGCAGTTCTTC.

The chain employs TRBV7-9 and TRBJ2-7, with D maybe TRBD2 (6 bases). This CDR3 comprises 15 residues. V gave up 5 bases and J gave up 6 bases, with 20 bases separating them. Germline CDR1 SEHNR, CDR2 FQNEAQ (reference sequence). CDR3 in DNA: TGTGCCAGCAGCCGGGGAGGAGAGGGGATCGTCGAGCAGTACTTC. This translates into CASSRGGEGIVEQYF.

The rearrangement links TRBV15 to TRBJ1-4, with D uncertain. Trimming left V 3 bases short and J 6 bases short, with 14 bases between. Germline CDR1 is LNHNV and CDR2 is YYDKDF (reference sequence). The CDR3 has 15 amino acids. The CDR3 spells CATSRASGIDEKLFF. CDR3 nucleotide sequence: TGTGCCACCAGCAGGGCGTCGGGGATAGATGAAAAACTGTTTTTT.

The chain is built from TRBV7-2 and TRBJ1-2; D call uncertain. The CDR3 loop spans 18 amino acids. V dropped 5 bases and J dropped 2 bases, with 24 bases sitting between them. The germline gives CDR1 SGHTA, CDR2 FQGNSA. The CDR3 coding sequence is TGTGCCAGCAGCCCGCCGGGTCGTAACACCCTGGAGAACTATGGCTACACCTTC. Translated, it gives CASSPPGRNTLENYGYTF.

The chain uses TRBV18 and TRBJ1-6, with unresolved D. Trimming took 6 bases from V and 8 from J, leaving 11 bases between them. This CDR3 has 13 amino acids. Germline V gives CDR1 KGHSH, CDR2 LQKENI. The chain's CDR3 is CASSGRVDSPLHF. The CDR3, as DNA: TGTGCCAGCTCGGGTAGGGTCGATTCACCCCTCCACTTT.

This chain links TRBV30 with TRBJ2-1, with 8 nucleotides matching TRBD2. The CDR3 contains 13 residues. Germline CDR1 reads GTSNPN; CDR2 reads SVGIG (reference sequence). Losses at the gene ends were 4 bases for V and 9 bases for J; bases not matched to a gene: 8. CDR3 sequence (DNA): TGTGCCTGGATTAGCGGGGCCTGGGGTGAGCAGTTCTTC. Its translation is CAWISGAWGEQFF.

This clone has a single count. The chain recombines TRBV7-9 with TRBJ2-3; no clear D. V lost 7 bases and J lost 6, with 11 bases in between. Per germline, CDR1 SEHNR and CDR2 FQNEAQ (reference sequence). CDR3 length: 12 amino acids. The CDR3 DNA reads TGTGCCAGCACCAAACGGTGGGATACGCAGTATTTT. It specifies CASTKRWDTQYF.

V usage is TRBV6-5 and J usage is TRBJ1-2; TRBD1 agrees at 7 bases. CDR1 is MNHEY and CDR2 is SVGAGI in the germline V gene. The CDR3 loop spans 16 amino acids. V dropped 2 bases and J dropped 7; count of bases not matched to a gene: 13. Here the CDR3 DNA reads TGTGCCAGCAGTTACGATTATGCAGGGGGGAATGGTGGCTACACCTTC. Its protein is CASSYDYAGGNGGYTF.

CDR3 DNA sequence: TGTGCCAGCAGCGGTTGGGACAGGGCTAATGAAAAACTGTTTTTT. Residues: CASSGWDRANEKLFF. This chain connects TRBV7-2 to TRBJ1-4; TRBD1 matches 9 bases. The ends lost 5 bases at V and 3 bases at J; junction bases unmatched: 4. Per germline, CDR1 SGHTA and CDR2 FQGNSA. The CDR3 runs 15 residues.

In nucleotides, the CDR3 is TGTGCCAGTAGTAGAGGACAGGTTGATTATGGCTACACCTTC. As protein: CASSRGQVDYGYTF. The rearrangement links TRBV19 to TRBJ1-2; 7 nucleotides align to TRBD1. Germline V gene lookup returns CDR1 LNHDA and CDR2 SQIVND (reference sequence). This CDR3 is built from 14 residues. The trim removed 4 bases at V and 5 bases at J, leaving 7 bases unmatched.

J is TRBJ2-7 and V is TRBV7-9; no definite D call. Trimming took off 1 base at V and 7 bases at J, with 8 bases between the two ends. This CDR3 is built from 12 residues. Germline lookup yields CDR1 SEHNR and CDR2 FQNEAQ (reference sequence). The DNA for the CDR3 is TGTGCCAGCAGCTTAGGAAACGGGGAGCAGTACTTC. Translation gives CASSLGNGEQYF.

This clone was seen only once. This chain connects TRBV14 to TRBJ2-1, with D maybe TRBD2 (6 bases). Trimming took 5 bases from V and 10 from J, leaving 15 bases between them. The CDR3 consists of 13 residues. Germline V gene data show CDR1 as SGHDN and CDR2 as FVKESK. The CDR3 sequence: CASSTETRGEQFF. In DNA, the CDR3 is TGTGCCAGCAGCACCGAAACCCGGGGGGAGCAGTTCTTC.

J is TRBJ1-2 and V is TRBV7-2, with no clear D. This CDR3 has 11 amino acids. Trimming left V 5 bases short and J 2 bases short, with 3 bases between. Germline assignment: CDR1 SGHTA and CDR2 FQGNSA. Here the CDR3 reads CASSQNYGYTF. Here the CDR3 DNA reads TGTGCCAGCAGCCAGAACTATGGCTACACCTTC.

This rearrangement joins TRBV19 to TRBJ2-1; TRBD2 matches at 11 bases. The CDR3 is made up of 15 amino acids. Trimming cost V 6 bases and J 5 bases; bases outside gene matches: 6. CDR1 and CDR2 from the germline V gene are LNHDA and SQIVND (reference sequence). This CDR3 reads CASSGGTSGHNEQFF. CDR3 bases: TGTGCCAGTAGCGGGGGGACTAGCGGTCACAATGAGCAGTTCTTC.

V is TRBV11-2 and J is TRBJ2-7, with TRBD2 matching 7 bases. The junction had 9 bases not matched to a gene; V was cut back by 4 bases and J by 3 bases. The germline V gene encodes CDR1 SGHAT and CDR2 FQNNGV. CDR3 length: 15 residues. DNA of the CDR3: TGTGCCAGCAGCTCCCGAGCGGGACGGGGCTACGAGCAGTACTTC. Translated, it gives CASSSRAGRGYEQYF.

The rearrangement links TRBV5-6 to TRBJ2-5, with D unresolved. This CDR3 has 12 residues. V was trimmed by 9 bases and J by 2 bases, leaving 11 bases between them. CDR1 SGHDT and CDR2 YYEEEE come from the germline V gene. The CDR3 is CATGRIQETQYF. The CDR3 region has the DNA TGTGCCACCGGTAGGATTCAAGAGACCCAGTACTTC. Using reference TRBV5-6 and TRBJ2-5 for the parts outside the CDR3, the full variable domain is DAGVTQSPTHLIKTRGQQVTLRCSPKSGHDTVSWYQQALGQGPQFIFQYYEEEERQRGNFPDRFSGHQFPNYSSELNVNALLLGDSALYLCATGRIQETQYFGPGTRLLVL.

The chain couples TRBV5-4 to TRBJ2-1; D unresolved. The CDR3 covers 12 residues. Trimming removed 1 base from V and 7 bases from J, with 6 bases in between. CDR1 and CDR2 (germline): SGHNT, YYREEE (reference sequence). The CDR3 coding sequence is TGTGCCAGCAGCTTGAAAGAGAATGAGCAGTTCTTC. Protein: CASSLKENEQFF.

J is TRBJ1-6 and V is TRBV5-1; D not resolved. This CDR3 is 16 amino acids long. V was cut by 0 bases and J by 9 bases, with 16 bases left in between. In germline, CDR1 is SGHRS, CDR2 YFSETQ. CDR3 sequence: CASSLVPSTYGSPLHF. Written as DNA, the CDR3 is TGCGCCAGCAGCTTGGTCCCGAGTACTTATGGTTCACCCCTCCACTTT.

CDR3: CASSRTGPDTQYF. In nucleotides, the CDR3 is TGTGCCAGCAGCCGGACAGGGCCAGATACGCAGTATTTT. This chain uses TRBV7-2 with TRBJ2-3; the match to TRBD1 covers 8 bases. V was clipped by 5 bases and J by 4 bases; unmatched bases: 2. The CDR3 spans 13 residues. Germline assignment: CDR1 SGHTA and CDR2 FQGNSA.

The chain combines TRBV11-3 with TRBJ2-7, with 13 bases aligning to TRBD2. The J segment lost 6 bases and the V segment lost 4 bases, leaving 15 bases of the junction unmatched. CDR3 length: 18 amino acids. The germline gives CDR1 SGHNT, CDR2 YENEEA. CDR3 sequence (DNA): TGTGCCAGCAGCTCCTCCGGGACTAGCGGGATGATAAAGGGCGAGCAGTACTTC. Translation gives CASSSSGTSGMIKGEQYF. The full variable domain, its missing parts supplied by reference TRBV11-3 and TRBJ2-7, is EAGVVQSPRYKIIEKKQPVAFWCNPISGHNTLYWYLQNLGQGPELLIRYENEEAVDDSQLPKDRFSAERLKGVDSTLKIQPAELGDSAVYLCASSSSGTSGMIKGEQYFGPGTRLTVT.

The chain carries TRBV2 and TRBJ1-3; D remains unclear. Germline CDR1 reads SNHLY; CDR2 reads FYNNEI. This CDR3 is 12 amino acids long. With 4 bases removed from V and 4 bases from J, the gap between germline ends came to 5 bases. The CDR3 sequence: CASSVEGNTIYF. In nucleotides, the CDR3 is TGTGCCAGCAGTGTGGAGGGAAACACCATATATTTT.